Sequencing of this T cell receptor beta chain was carried out in a study of lymphopenia after photon versus proton radiotherapy. Study-wide points: After the lymphocyte nadir, photon-treated repertoires showed oligoclonal expansion, especially of CD8+ Temra cells.

About this clone: Its antigen is currently unknown.

V shed 0 bases and J shed 2 bases, with 6 bases lying between them. The CDR3 totals 14 residues. Germline CDR1 and CDR2: KGHSH and LQKENI. Sequenced by immunoSEQ multiplex PCR; TCRdb stores in-frame clones only, minus some. The sample has some 42,000 clones, approximately 82% seen once; the top ten hold 20% to 25%. This receptor was obtained from a woman in her 70s with pancreatic cancer. Specimen: peripheral blood, collected from a patient treated with proton-based radiotherapy. The rearrangement joins TRBV18 to TRBJ2-3; no clear D gene. The DNA of the CDR3 is TGTGCCAGCTCACCACCCCAGCCCACAGATACGCAGTATTTT. The encoded protein is CASSPPQPTDTQYF.